This TCR beta chain was found in a study of T cell repertoires in cytomegalovirus infection (dated by TCRdb to about 2019). General notes on the study: Alongside well-studied HLA-B-restricted epitopes, the peptide stimulations were aimed at recently identified HLA-C-restricted CMV epitopes, whose presentation resists viral immunomodulation. Donor HLA type was relevant to the analysis, because carriage of CMV infection together with the matching HLA type was indicated by public TCR beta signatures. What the study reported, not specific to this receptor: In both this cohort and an independent cohort of over 350 donors, the cumulative frequency of public TCR beta family members distinguished carriers of CMV infection plus the relevant HLA type. In the ex vivo response, HLA-C-restricted CMV-specific TCR beta clonotypes were dominant, and in two of eight donors the single most frequent clonotype came from this HLA-C-restricted group.

CDR3 length: 12 amino acids, cysteine to phenylalanine. This entry keeps only the CDR3 DNA: 36 bases, framed from base 1. The germline V gene yields SGHDT for CDR1 and YYEEEE for CDR2. Trimming removed 4 bases from V and 6 bases from J; the gene matches leave 4 bases unexplained. This sample was sequenced with an Illumina HiSeq 1500. In TCRdb, the public reads were trimmed at Q25 with fastp and aligned with MiXCR, with productive beta chains retained. Duplicate CDR3 protein sequences are folded into a single record with the most common DNA and genes. The sample table shows fewer than 950,000 distinct CDR3 sequences, and approximately 32% are seen once. Of the sample, about an eighth falls within the top ten clones. About this clonotype: Which antigen it targets is not known. No much larger clone is present one base from it, and per-base qualities are unavailable.

Read against the paper, the sample's treatment or condition label means: in vitro stimulation with specific CMV peptide epitopes to enrich CMV-specific T cells. This receptor was obtained from a human donor in good health (CMV status not recorded). Some clones in this sample may be carry-over from other donors' samples. Sequenced here: cultured CD8+ T cells from PBMCs, sampled from culture after CMV antigen stimulation. The V gene is TRBV5-6 and the J gene is TRBJ2-7, with TRBD1 identical over 7 junction bases. The CDR3 is CASSETGSEQYF. The base sequence is TGTGCCAGCAGCGAGACAGGGAGCGAGCAGTACTTC.